These 27 T cell receptor beta chains were sequenced from one sample in a study of CD8 T cells in Susac syndrome. RNA amounts of roughly 0.5 to 1 ug underwent reverse transcription with random hexamers. TCRdb reprocessed the immunoSEQ multiplex PCR reads with MiXCR, giving one entry per CDR3 protein. The data contain approximately 190,000 distinct CDR3 sequences, approximately 94% of them singletons. The sequencing sample was made of CD4+ T cells from PBMCs. The receptor source for this set is a human donor with Susac syndrome.

This chain's CDR3 is CASSRDKLNSPLHF. CDR3 DNA sequence: TGTGCCAGCAGCCGGGACAAGCTAAATTCACCCCTCCACTTT. The chain has TRBV4-2 and TRBJ1-6; TRBD1 is a possible D gene (6 bases). Trimming took off 4 bases at V and 7 bases at J, with 11 bases between the two ends. CDR1 LGHNA and CDR2 YNFKEQ come from the germline V gene. The CDR3 runs to 14 residues.

The chain has TRBV20-1 and TRBJ2-5; TRBD1 might be the D (6 bases). V was trimmed by 6 bases and J by 2 bases, leaving 13 bases between them. The CDR3 covers 13 residues. Looked up from germline, CDR1 is DFQATT and CDR2 is SNEGSKA (reference sequence). CDR3 in DNA: TGCAGTGCCTCCGGGACATCGCAAGAGACCCAGTACTTC. It translates to CSASGTSQETQYF.

This chain joins TRBV7-3 and TRBJ2-5; weak D call: TRBD2 (6 bases). The ends were cut back, 4 bases at V and 4 bases at J, with 10 bases in the middle. This CDR3 has 13 residues. CDR1 and CDR2 (germline): SGHTA, FQGTGA. The CDR3 spells CASSSRRGETQYF. As DNA, the CDR3 is TGTGCCAGCAGCTCCAGGCGGGGAGAGACCCAGTACTTC.

The J gene is TRBJ2-7, the V gene TRBV5-1; 7 bases agree with TRBD1. In germline, CDR1 is SGHRS, CDR2 YFSETQ. With V trimmed by 1 base and J by 2 bases, 6 bases remained unmatched. The CDR3 extends over 15 amino acids. CDR3 residues: CASSLNRGLAYEQYF. The CDR3 nucleotides are TGCGCCAGCAGCTTGAACAGGGGCCTCGCCTACGAGCAGTACTTC.

This sequence joins TRBV20-1 and TRBJ2-7, with 10 nucleotides matching TRBD1. The germline V gene has CDR1 DFQATT and CDR2 SNEGSKA (reference sequence). V shed 6 bases and J 0 bases; nucleotides not matched to a gene: 11. The CDR3 runs 16 residues. DNA of the CDR3: TGCAGTGCCCCGTCCCCGTGGGACAGGGGCTCCTACGAGCAGTACTTC. It translates to CSAPSPWDRGSYEQYF.

This clonotype has a single count. The chain recombines TRBV12-3 or TRBV12-4 with TRBJ1-1; TRBD1 is a possible D gene (5 bases). V was shortened by 3 bases and J by 3 bases, with 14 bases between the two germline ends. This CDR3 has 15 amino acids. The DNA for the CDR3 is TGTGCCAGCAGTTTGTCGGGGGGGAGGTACACTGAAGCTTTCTTT. This sequence encodes CASSLSGGRYTEAFF.

The rearrangement links TRBV7-2 to TRBJ2-7, with TRBD1 identical over 8 bases. CDR1 is SGHTA and CDR2 is FQGNSA in the germline V gene. The CDR3 sequence is 16 residues long. V was clipped by 4 bases and J by 3 bases; unmatched bases: 11. CDR3 nucleotide sequence: TGTGCCAGCAGCTCAACCTCCGGGACAGGTGACTACGAGCAGTACTTC. This translates into CASSSTSGTGDYEQYF.

In DNA form, the CDR3 reads TGTGCCAGCAGCTTATCTGGAAAACTGTTTTTT. This codes for CASSLSGKLFF. V gene TRBV7-2 combines with J gene TRBJ1-4, with D unclear. The CDR3 is 11 amino acids. The V end was cut by 2 bases, the J end by 10 bases, with 5 bases between. The germline V gene has CDR1 SGHTA and CDR2 FQGNSA.

The chain links TRBV2 to TRBJ1-5; tentative D call: TRBD1 (5 bases). Per the germline V gene, CDR1 is SNHLY and CDR2 is FYNNEI. This CDR3 is 14 amino acids long. The V gene lost 7 bases and the J gene lost 3 bases, with 13 bases spanning the gap. CDR3 sequence: CASKGRDHNQPQHF. CDR3 coding DNA: TGTGCCAGCAAAGGACGGGACCACAATCAGCCCCAGCATTTT.

The CDR3 spells CSAAGQGVFTDTQYF. DNA of the CDR3: TGCAGTGCCGCCGGACAGGGGGTTTTCACCGATACGCAGTATTTT. The chain employs TRBV20-1 and TRBJ2-3; 10 nucleotides align to TRBD1. V shed 6 bases and J 6 bases; nucleotides not matched to a gene: 12. The length of the CDR3 is 15 residues. Germline assignment: CDR1 DFQATT and CDR2 SNEGSKA (reference sequence).

The rearrangement uses TRBV20-1 and TRBJ2-3; D unclear. Germline V gene sequence: CDR1 DFQATT, CDR2 SNEGSKA (reference sequence). The CDR3 extends over 14 amino acids. V was clipped by 3 bases and J by 6 bases, with 16 bases between them. The CDR3 loop reads CSASGAPTGDTQYF. The CDR3 DNA sequence: TGCAGTGCTAGTGGAGCTCCTACGGGTGATACGCAGTATTTT.

The table lists this clonotype with a few counts. This chain uses TRBV7-8 with TRBJ2-1, with 9 nucleotides matching TRBD1. CDR3 size: 15 residues. CDR1 is SGHVS, CDR2 FQNEAQ, per germline. V gave up 5 bases and J gave up 9 bases; unmatched junction bases: 11. The CDR3 DNA reads as TGTGCCAGCAGCCCCACGGGACAGGGTAGATCTGAGCAGTTCTTC. This sequence encodes CASSPTGQGRSEQFF.

The gene calls are TRBV4-1 and TRBJ1-6; possible D gene TRBD1, 6 bases. V dropped 1 base and J dropped 14 bases, with 18 bases sitting between them. The germline gives CDR1 MGHRA, CDR2 YSYEKL. The CDR3 is 15 residues long. The CDR3 DNA reads as TGCGCCAGCAGCCAAGGGACGGTGTACAGGGATGCCCTCCACTTT. It translates to CASSQGTVYRDALHF.

The sample holds a few counts of this clonotype. The chain carries TRBV7-2 and TRBJ2-2; D is unclear. The CDR3 is made up of 12 amino acids. Germline V gene data show CDR1 as SGHTA and CDR2 as FQGNSA. V lost 3 bases to trimming and J lost 2 bases, with 1 base between them. The CDR3 loop reads CASSFNTGELFF. The CDR3 bases are TGTGCCAGCAGCTTTAACACCGGGGAGCTGTTTTTT.

The chain has TRBV20-1 and TRBJ2-3, with D possibly TRBD1 on 5 matching bases. The ends were cut back, 1 base at V and 3 bases at J, with 11 bases in the middle. Germline CDR1 reads DFQATT; CDR2 reads SNEGSKA (reference sequence). The CDR3 totals 14 residues. This CDR3 reads CSARGRRVTDTQYF. The CDR3 nucleotides read TGCAGTGCTAGAGGGCGCAGGGTGACAGATACGCAGTATTTT.

The chain joins TRBV5-6 to TRBJ1-2, with TRBD1 identical over 10 bases. CDR3 length: 14 amino acids. CDR1 is SGHDT and CDR2 is YYEEEE in the germline V gene. With V trimmed by 3 bases and J by 5 bases, 4 bases remained unmatched. This chain's CDR3 is CASSSDRGLYGYTF. Here the CDR3 DNA reads TGTGCCAGCAGCTCAGACAGGGGGCTTTATGGCTACACCTTC.

The chain couples TRBV20-1 to TRBJ2-3; possibly TRBD1 for D (6 bases). V was pared by 0 bases and J by 9 bases, with 19 bases between. Germline CDR1 is DFQATT and CDR2 is SNEGSKA (reference sequence). There are 15 residues in the CDR3. The CDR3 sequence is CSARDLGQIHGTQYF. The CDR3 DNA sequence: TGCAGTGCTAGAGATCTTGGACAGATACATGGGACGCAGTATTTT.

The chain has TRBV7-3 and TRBJ2-3; 11 nucleotides match TRBD2. The germline V gene encodes CDR1 SGHTA and CDR2 FQGTGA. Trimming at V came to 5 bases and at J to 2 bases, leaving 6 bases not matched to a gene. The CDR3 is 16 residues long. The CDR3, as DNA: TGTGCCAGCAGCCCCCGACTAGCGGGGACCACAGATACGCAGTATTTT. Its translation: CASSPRLAGTTDTQYF.

The rearrangement joins TRBV3-1 to TRBJ1-1; D remains ambiguous. Between the trimmed V and J ends, which lost 4 bases and 5 bases, there was a span of 11 bases. The CDR3 is 13 residues long. Germline V CDR1 and CDR2: LGHDT, YNNKEL (reference sequence). For the CDR3, the DNA is TGTGCCAGCAGCCCCACGATGGGGACTGAAGCTTTCTTT. Protein product: CASSPTMGTEAFF. The variable domain in full, with the rest retrieved from reference TRBV3-1 and TRBJ1-1, is DTAVSQTPKYLVTQMGNDKSIKCEQNLGHDTMYWYKQDSKKFLKIMFSYNNKELIINETVPNRFSPKSPDKAHLNLHINSLELGDSAVYFCASSPTMGTEAFFGQGTRLTVV.

The chain carries TRBV2 and TRBJ1-2; 7 positions agree with TRBD1. The CDR3 runs to 14 residues. Germline values: CDR1 SNHLY, CDR2 FYNNEI. Losses at the gene ends were 3 bases for V and 2 bases for J; bases not matched to a gene: 3. In DNA form, the CDR3 reads TGTGCCAGCAGTGACCAGGGACAGAACTATGGCTACACCTTC. This encodes CASSDQGQNYGYTF.

The J gene is TRBJ2-5, the V gene TRBV29-1; D possibly matches TRBD1 or TRBD2 (6 bases each). The germline CDR1 and CDR2 sequences are SQVTM and ANQGSEA. This CDR3 spans 13 amino acids. In DNA form, the CDR3 reads TGCAGTGGGGGGCCCCTCTTGGGGGAGACCCAGTACTTC. Protein: CSGGPLLGETQYF.

The rearrangement links TRBV4-3 to TRBJ1-1; possible D gene TRBD1, 5 bases. CDR1 LGHNA and CDR2 YSLEER come from the germline V gene. V gave up 1 base and J gave up 6 bases, with 15 bases separating them. There are 15 residues in the CDR3. The CDR3 loop reads CASSQVGAQAPEAFF. CDR3 coding DNA: TGCGCCAGCAGCCAAGTCGGGGCACAGGCCCCTGAAGCTTTCTTT.

CDR3 DNA: TGTGCCTGGACCCCCGGGCCCTATGGCTACACCTTC. This encodes CAWTPGPYGYTF. The V and J genes are TRBV30 and TRBJ1-2, with D unresolved. CDR1 and CDR2 (germline): GTSNPN, SVGIG (reference sequence). The V and J ends lost 4 bases and 4 bases respectively, with 10 bases between them. The CDR3 is 12 amino acids.

The V and J genes are TRBV29-1 and TRBJ2-7; D remains unclear. Germline V gives CDR1 SQVTM, CDR2 ANQGSEA. Trimming took 4 bases from V and 2 from J, leaving 6 bases between them. This CDR3 region has 11 residues. The CDR3 sequence is CSVVRAYEQYF. The CDR3 DNA follows: TGCAGCGTTGTAAGGGCCTACGAGCAGTACTTC.

This sequence joins TRBV30 and TRBJ1-2; no clear D gene. The ends were cut back, 5 bases at V and 4 bases at J, with 11 bases in the middle. The length of the CDR3 is 12 residues. Germline loops: CDR1 GTSNPN, CDR2 SVGIG (reference sequence). The CDR3 here is CAWRTTSYGYTF. The CDR3 DNA reads TGTGCCTGGCGCACGACAAGCTATGGCTACACCTTC.

The chain couples TRBV7-9 to TRBJ2-7; no reliable D call. The CDR3 totals 15 residues. Germline values: CDR1 SEHNR, CDR2 FQNEAQ (reference sequence). Trimming left V 5 bases short and J 2 bases short, with 16 bases between. CDR3 sequence (DNA): TGTGCCAGCAGCCCTCTCAAGACACTAACCTACGAGCAGTACTTC. Translated: CASSPLKTLTYEQYF.

Here the CDR3 reads CSVRDQSEQYF. CDR3 bases: TGCAGCGTTAGGGATCAGTCCGAGCAGTACTTC. The rearrangement links TRBV29-1 to TRBJ2-7; D remains unclear. This CDR3 comprises 11 residues. The V gene lost 5 bases and the J gene lost 6 bases, with 11 bases spanning the gap. CDR1 SQVTM and CDR2 ANQGSEA come from the germline V gene.